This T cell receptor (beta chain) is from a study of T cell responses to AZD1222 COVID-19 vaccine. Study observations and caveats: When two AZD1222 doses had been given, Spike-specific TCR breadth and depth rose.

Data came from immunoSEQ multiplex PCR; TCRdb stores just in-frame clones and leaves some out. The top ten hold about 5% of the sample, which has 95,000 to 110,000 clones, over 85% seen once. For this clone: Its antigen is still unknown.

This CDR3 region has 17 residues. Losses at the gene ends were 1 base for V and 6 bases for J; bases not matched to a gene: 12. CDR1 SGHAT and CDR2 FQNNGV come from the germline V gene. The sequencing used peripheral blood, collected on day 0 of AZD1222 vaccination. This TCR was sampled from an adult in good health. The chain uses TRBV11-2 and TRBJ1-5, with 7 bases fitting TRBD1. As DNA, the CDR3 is TGTGCCAGCAGCTTAGGGGATTTTACAGGGGTTGGTCAGCCCCAGCATTTT. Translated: CASSLGDFTGVGQPQHF.